A single sample gave rise to the 30 T cell receptor beta chains below, sequenced in a study of T cell responses to AZD1222 COVID-19 vaccine. Measured with immunoSEQ multiplex PCR; TCRdb has only the in-frame clones, and not every one. The table has roughly 70,000 clones, roughly four fifths seen once; the top ten hold about 5.6%. The sequenced sample was peripheral blood, obtained on day 0 of AZD1222 vaccination. The receptor source for this set is an adult in good health.

This chain links TRBV7-2 with TRBJ2-2; D is unclear. The germline V and J ends were trimmed by 2 bases and 2 bases, with 12 bases remaining between them. This CDR3 has 16 amino acids. Looked up from germline, CDR1 is SGHTA and CDR2 is FQGNSA. The DNA for the CDR3 is TGTGCCAGCAGCTTATACTACTCTCCTAACACCGGGGAGCTGTTTTTT. As protein: CASSLYYSPNTGELFF. Full variable domain (missing parts from reference TRBV7-2 and TRBJ2-2): GAGVSQSPSNKVTEKGKDVELRCDPISGHTALYWYRQSLGQGLEFLIYFQGNSAPDKSGLPSDRFSAERTGGSVSTLTIQRTQQEDSAVYLCASSLYYSPNTGELFFGEGSRLTVL.

This clone was picked up one time. The V call is TRBV6-6, the J call TRBJ1-2; 8 bases are shared with TRBD1. From germline, CDR1 is MNHNY and CDR2 SVGAGI (reference sequence). The V gene end was trimmed by 6 bases and the J gene end by 0 bases; junction bases not matched to a gene: 6. CDR3 length: 15 residues. CDR3 residues: CASSPTGGTNYGYTF. For the CDR3, the DNA is TGTGCCAGCAGCCCTACAGGGGGTACTAACTATGGCTACACCTTC.

The rearrangement joins TRBV7-2 to TRBJ2-5; TRBD1 agrees at 10 bases. The V segment lost 0 bases and the J segment 1 base; nucleotides outside the gene matches: 2. Germline V lookup: CDR1 SGHTA, CDR2 FQGNSA. CDR3 length: 16 residues. The CDR3 loop is CASSLAGTGAQETQYF. In nucleotides, the CDR3 is TGTGCCAGCAGCTTAGCCGGGACAGGGGCCCAAGAGACCCAGTACTTC.

The V call is TRBV6-5, the J call TRBJ1-3, with D possibly matching TRBD1 (6 bases). Germline CDR1 MNHEY, CDR2 SVGAGI. The CDR3 contains 15 residues. The germline V and J ends were trimmed by 7 bases and 0 bases, with 13 bases remaining between them. This CDR3 is CASIAQGYSGNTIYF. CDR3 nucleotides: TGTGCCAGCATAGCACAGGGCTACTCTGGAAACACCATATATTTT.

The rearrangement links TRBV5-5 to TRBJ1-4; D remains unclear. This CDR3 region has 12 residues. Germline assignment: CDR1 SGHKS and CDR2 YYEKEE (reference sequence). V was cut by 0 bases and J by 4 bases, with 1 base left in between. Here the CDR3 reads CASSLVNEKLFF. In DNA form, the CDR3 reads TGTGCCAGCAGCTTGGTTAATGAAAAACTGTTTTTT.

V gene TRBV7-2 combines with J gene TRBJ2-3; tentatively, D is TRBD2 (5 bases). Germline V gives CDR1 SGHTA, CDR2 FQGNSA. Trimming removed 1 base at V and 11 bases at J, with 7 bases between. This CDR3 has 11 amino acids. CDR3 residues: CASSLELGQYF. The DNA for the CDR3 is TGTGCCAGCAGCTTAGAACTAGGGCAGTATTTT. Looking up the rest from reference TRBV7-2 and TRBJ2-3 gives the full variable domain: GAGVSQSPSNKVTEKGKDVELRCDPISGHTALYWYRQSLGQGLEFLIYFQGNSAPDKSGLPSDRFSAERTGGSVSTLTIQRTQQEDSAVYLCASSLELGQYFGPGTRLTVL.

The chain is built from TRBV25-1 and TRBJ1-5; the D gene is possibly TRBD1 (6 bases). Trimming pared 3 bases from V and 3 bases from J, leaving 12 bases between. CDR1 is MGHDK and CDR2 is SYGVNS in the germline V gene. There are 15 residues in the CDR3. The CDR3 loop reads CASSDSGQLNQPQHF. Written as DNA, the CDR3 is TGTGCCAGCAGTGATTCCGGACAGCTCAATCAGCCCCAGCATTTT.

The V and J genes are TRBV28 and TRBJ1-1; 7 bases align to TRBD1. The V segment lost 6 bases and the J segment 3 bases; nucleotides outside the gene matches: 16. This CDR3 contains 17 residues. Germline CDR1 reads MDHEN; CDR2 reads SYDVKM. CDR3 protein: CASSPVGRGRLDTEAFF. CDR3 bases: TGTGCCAGCAGCCCCGTGGGCAGGGGGAGGTTGGACACTGAAGCTTTCTTT.

The chain is built from TRBV27 and TRBJ1-4; no clear D gene. V gave up 0 bases and J gave up 7 bases, with 9 bases separating them. The CDR3 sequence is 14 residues long. Germline V gives CDR1 MNHEY, CDR2 SMNVEV (reference sequence). DNA for the CDR3: TGTGCCAGCAGTTTATCAGGGAGGAGTGAAAAACTGTTTTTT. Protein: CASSLSGRSEKLFF.

The V and J genes are TRBV6-2 or TRBV6-3 and TRBJ1-2; no reliable D call. V lost 2 bases, J lost 4 bases, and 14 bases lay in between. The CDR3 runs 15 residues. Germline V gives CDR1 MNHEY, CDR2 SVGEGT. The CDR3 region has the DNA TGTGCCAGCAGTTACCCGGCGGCCCCCCGCTATGGCTACACCTTC. Protein: CASSYPAAPRYGYTF.

The V and J genes are TRBV13 and TRBJ2-1; 10 bases align to TRBD1. The CDR3 length is 16 residues. Germline CDR1 and CDR2: PRHDT and FYEKMQ (reference sequence). J lost 4 bases, V lost 4 bases, and 7 bases had no gene match. The chain's CDR3 is CASSSVLGQGYNEQFF. The CDR3 DNA reads as TGTGCCAGCAGCTCCGTACTGGGACAGGGGTACAATGAGCAGTTCTTC.

This chain connects TRBV28 to TRBJ1-1; 9 nucleotides line up with TRBD1. The CDR3 runs 14 residues. The germline V gene encodes CDR1 MDHEN and CDR2 SYDVKM. V lost 4 bases, J lost 0 bases, and 0 bases stayed unmatched. The DNA for the CDR3 is TGTGCCAGCAGTTGGGACAGGGTGAACACTGAAGCTTTCTTT. Encoded protein: CASSWDRVNTEAFF.

J is TRBJ1-5 and V is TRBV28; D unclear. CDR3 length: 16 residues. Germline-derived CDR1 and CDR2 are MDHEN and SYDVKM. Trimming removed 2 bases at V and 1 base at J, with 12 bases between. The CDR3 here is CASSLRSQVSNQPQHF. CDR3 bases: TGTGCCAGCAGTTTAAGGTCCCAGGTGAGCAATCAGCCCCAGCATTTT.

In the case of this clone: The same CDR3 can be traced to other DNA sequences in this sample. This chain joins TRBV9 and TRBJ1-4; possibly TRBD1 for D (5 bases). The CDR3 runs to 14 residues. Germline CDR1 SGDLS, CDR2 YYNGEE. The germline V and J ends were trimmed by 0 bases and 8 bases, with 11 bases remaining between them. Here the CDR3 reads CASSVGQGGEKLFF. The CDR3 bases are TGTGCCAGCAGCGTAGGTCAGGGTGGGGAAAAACTGTTTTTT.

This chain joins TRBV5-1 and TRBJ1-2; no firm D call. This CDR3 is 13 amino acids long. The V end lost 0 bases, the J end lost 4 bases, and 7 bases lay between the germline ends. Germline values: CDR1 SGHRS, CDR2 YFSETQ. The CDR3: CASSLDGFYGYTF. CDR3 DNA sequence: TGCGCCAGCAGCTTGGACGGTTTCTATGGCTACACCTTC.

V is TRBV4-3 and J is TRBJ1-2; possibly TRBD1 for D (6 bases). V was shortened by 2 bases and J by 2 bases, with 6 bases between the two germline ends. Per germline, CDR1 LGHNA and CDR2 YSLEER. The CDR3 length is 13 residues. The CDR3, as DNA: TGCGCCAGCAGCCAACAGGGGAACTATGGCTACACCTTC. It yields the protein CASSQQGNYGYTF.

The chain couples TRBV4-3 to TRBJ2-3; 10 bases agree with TRBD1. V dropped 4 bases and J dropped 3; count of bases not matched to a gene: 1. Looked up from germline, CDR1 is LGHNA and CDR2 is YSLEER. This CDR3 has 14 amino acids. This CDR3 is CASSPGQGTDTQYF. The CDR3 coding sequence is TGCGCCAGCAGCCCGGGACAGGGGACAGATACGCAGTATTTT.

The chain uses TRBV27 and TRBJ1-1; the match to TRBD1 covers 8 bases. V lost 5 bases and J lost 0; bases outside the gene matches: 2. This CDR3 contains 14 residues. Germline CDR1 reads MNHEY; CDR2 reads SMNVEV (reference sequence). The CDR3 here is CASSRQGLNTEAFF. The CDR3 bases are TGTGCCAGCAGTAGACAGGGGCTGAACACTGAAGCTTTCTTT.

The V call is TRBV5-6, the J call TRBJ1-2; 9 nucleotides agree with TRBD1. Germline V gives CDR1 SGHDT, CDR2 YYEEEE. There are 14 residues in the CDR3. V gave up 5 bases and J gave up 4 bases; unmatched junction bases: 6. CDR3 nucleotides: TGTGCCAGCAGTTATCCGACAGGGGGCTATGGCTACACCTTC. Translating it yields CASSYPTGGYGYTF.

This clone was counted a few times. The gene calls are TRBV28 and TRBJ1-5, with a tentative D call TRBD1 (6 bases). There are 16 residues in the CDR3. The V gene's germline CDR1 is MDHEN and CDR2 SYDVKM. Trimming shortened V by 4 bases and J by 7 bases, and 20 bases separated the two germline ends. The chain's CDR3 is CASSSGLQGGGQPQHF. DNA for the CDR3: TGTGCCAGCAGTTCGGGATTACAGGGTGGAGGGCAGCCCCAGCATTTT.

This sequence joins TRBV15 and TRBJ2-3; D may be TRBD2 (6 bases). The germline CDR1 and CDR2 sequences are LNHNV and YYDKDF (reference sequence). V was pared by 5 bases and J by 5 bases, with 14 bases between. The CDR3 has 14 residues. The CDR3 nucleotides are TGTGCCACCAGCCCCGGCGGGGACGTAGATACGCAGTATTTT. Amino acid sequence: CATSPGGDVDTQYF.

The CDR3 spells CAISVNIYEQYF. The CDR3 bases are TGTGCCATCAGTGTCAATATCTACGAGCAGTACTTC. The chain joins TRBV10-3 to TRBJ2-7; D uncertain. The V and J ends lost 4 bases and 3 bases respectively, with 7 bases between them. Germline V gene sequence: CDR1 ENHRY, CDR2 SYGVKD. CDR3 size: 12 residues.

The sample holds one count of this clone. The chain is built from TRBV11-3 and TRBJ2-2; 7 bases match TRBD1. The CDR3 extends over 16 amino acids. The ends lost 1 base at V and 6 bases at J; junction bases unmatched: 8. Germline V gene lookup returns CDR1 SGHNT and CDR2 YENEEA. This CDR3 reads CASSLGATGNAGELFF. The CDR3 region has the DNA TGTGCCAGCAGCTTAGGCGCGACAGGGAATGCCGGGGAGCTGTTTTTT.

The rearrangement joins TRBV2 to TRBJ2-1; 9 positions agree with TRBD2. The CDR3 extends over 16 amino acids. With V trimmed by 6 bases and J by 5 bases, 11 bases remained unmatched. Germline CDR1 reads SNHLY; CDR2 reads FYNNEI. CDR3 sequence: CASRRGTGTSHNEQFF. The CDR3 DNA reads TGTGCCAGCAGGCGGGGCACCGGGACTAGCCACAATGAGCAGTTCTTC.

The rearrangement links TRBV19 to TRBJ2-3; 9 bases line up with TRBD1. V gave up 5 bases and J gave up 3 bases; unmatched junction bases: 15. Germline assignment: CDR1 LNHDA and CDR2 SQIVND (reference sequence). The CDR3 length is 18 residues. CDR3: CASSRAPGQGALTDTQYF. Written as DNA, the CDR3 is TGTGCCAGTAGTCGAGCACCGGGACAGGGAGCACTGACAGATACGCAGTATTTT.

V gene TRBV4-1 combines with J gene TRBJ1-2; D call uncertain. CDR3 length: 15 amino acids. The V end was cut by 2 bases, the J end by 4 bases, with 14 bases between. Germline CDR1 is MGHRA and CDR2 is YSYEKL. CDR3 DNA: TGCGCCAGCAGCCAACTCCTAGGGCCCGGCTATGGCTACACCTTC. This encodes CASSQLLGPGYGYTF.

The J gene is TRBJ2-5, the V gene TRBV9, with TRBD1 identical over 9 bases. There are 16 residues in the CDR3. V trimming: 0 bases; J trimming: 5 bases; junction bases outside the gene matches: 8. Germline V CDR1 and CDR2: SGDLS, YYNGEE. The CDR3 is CASSVGVTGGRETQYF. The CDR3 DNA follows: TGTGCCAGCAGCGTAGGTGTGACAGGGGGGAGGGAGACCCAGTACTTC.

The V gene is TRBV9, the J gene TRBJ2-5; the match to TRBD1 covers 9 bases. The CDR3 consists of 14 residues. V dropped 4 bases and J dropped 2; count of bases not matched to a gene: 3. Per the germline V gene, CDR1 is SGDLS and CDR2 is YYNGEE. The DNA for the CDR3 is TGTGCCAGCAGCCTCGGGACAGGGCAAGAGACCCAGTACTTC. Translation: CASSLGTGQETQYF.

V is TRBV6-2 or TRBV6-3 and J is TRBJ2-7, with unresolved D. Trimming shortened V by 2 bases and J by 2 bases, and 13 bases separated the two germline ends. Germline V gene data show CDR1 as MNHEY and CDR2 as SVGEGT. The CDR3 totals 15 residues. DNA of the CDR3: TGTGCCAGCAGTTACCTGGACCCGTCAGCCTACGAGCAGTACTTC. It encodes CASSYLDPSAYEQYF.

The rearrangement uses TRBV19 and TRBJ2-2; D unresolved. The CDR3 has 14 residues. Germline CDR1 reads LNHDA; CDR2 reads SQIVND (reference sequence). Trimming pared 3 bases from V and 5 bases from J, leaving 10 bases between. The CDR3 loop is CASSITSATGELFF. In nucleotides, the CDR3 is TGTGCCAGTAGTATCACTTCGGCGACCGGGGAGCTGTTTTTT.